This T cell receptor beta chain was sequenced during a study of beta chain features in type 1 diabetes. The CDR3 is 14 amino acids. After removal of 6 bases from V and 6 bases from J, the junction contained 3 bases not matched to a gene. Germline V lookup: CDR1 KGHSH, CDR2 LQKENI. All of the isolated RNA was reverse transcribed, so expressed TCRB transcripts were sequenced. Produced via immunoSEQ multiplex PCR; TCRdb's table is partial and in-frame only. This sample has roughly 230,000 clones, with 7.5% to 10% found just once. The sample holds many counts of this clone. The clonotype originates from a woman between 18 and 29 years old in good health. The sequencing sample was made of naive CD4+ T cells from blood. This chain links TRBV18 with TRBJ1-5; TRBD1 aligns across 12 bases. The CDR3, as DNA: TGTGCCAGCTCGGGGACAGGGGGCTCTCAGCCCCAGCATTTT. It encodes CASSGTGGSQPQHF. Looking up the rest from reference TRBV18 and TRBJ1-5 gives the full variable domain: NAGVMQNPRHLVRRRGQEARLRCSPMKGHSHVYWYRQLPEEGLKFMVYLQKENIIDESGMPKERFSAEFPKEGPSILRIQQVVRGDSAAYFCASSGTGGSQPQHFGDGTRLSIL.